This T cell receptor (beta chain) was recovered during a study of blood T cell repertoires in COVID-19. Study-wide background: Specimens from acute and convalescent COVID-19 originated in the United States, Italy and Spain. PBMCs, B-cell-depleted T cells, or T cells provided the cDNA or gDNA that made up the material.

V dropped 5 bases and J dropped 6; count of bases not matched to a gene: 8. Germline lookup yields CDR1 SEHNR and CDR2 FQNEAQ (reference sequence). The length of the CDR3 is 15 residues. Original analysis: Amplification with reference gene primers provided the estimates of nucleated cell counts. Some clones are missing from TCRdb's copy, which holds only in-frame ones; the method was immunoSEQ multiplex PCR. That table supplies the V and J calls and clone size; D and trimming were determined from the DNA. The table lists approximately 180,000 clones, approximately 80% of them singletons. This rearrangement joins TRBV7-9 to TRBJ2-1; the match to TRBD1 covers 9 bases. Sequencing was performed on peripheral blood. This receptor was obtained from an elderly woman with COVID-19, enrolled during active disease. As DNA, the CDR3 is TGTGCCAGCAGCCACCCCGGGACAGGGATCAATGAGCAGTTCTTC. This encodes CASSHPGTGINEQFF.